The 20 T cell receptor beta chains in this list originate from one sample, sequenced in a study of blood T cells in healthy people across ages (dated by TCRdb to about 2015). The library was prepared using 5' RACE. The instrument was an Illumina HiSeq 2500. A second PCR of roughly 7 to 12 cycles was performed with a sample-barcoded 5' primer and a J-beta primer mix. The public reads were reprocessed in TCRdb via fastp at Q25 and MiXCR, keeping in-frame beta chains. Each entry is one CDR3 protein sequence, shown with its most common DNA and genes. The table for this sample lists about 1.6 million distinct CDR3 sequences; about 31% of them were counted only once. The top ten constitute about 11% of the sample. Material for sequencing was blood. The receptors were gathered from a woman in her thirties in good health.

The rearrangement uses TRBV20-1 and TRBJ2-5; 7 bases agree with TRBD1. Germline V gene lookup returns CDR1 DFQATT and CDR2 SNEGSKA (reference sequence). This CDR3 spans 15 amino acids. The junction had 14 bases not matched to a gene; V was cut back by 5 bases and J by 5 bases. CDR3 sequence: CSADPGQAQGETQYF. CDR3 coding DNA: TGCAGTGCTGACCCTGGACAGGCTCAGGGCGAGACCCAGTACTTC.

A few counts support this clonotype. This chain joins TRBV5-1 and TRBJ2-7; 10 nucleotides line up with TRBD1. The CDR3 length is 16 residues. Trimming took 2 bases from V and 4 from J; bases not matched to a gene: 9. The germline gives CDR1 SGHRS, CDR2 YFSETQ. CDR3 nucleotides: TGCGCCAGCAGCTTCGGTCGGTGGGGACAGGGGTACGAGCAGTACTTC. It codes for CASSFGRWGQGYEQYF.

The sample holds one count of this clonotype. The chain links TRBV4-1 to TRBJ1-4; 7 nucleotides line up with TRBD1. V shed 1 base, J shed 10 bases, and the junction held 21 bases outside the gene matches. From germline, CDR1 is MGHRA and CDR2 YSYEKL. The CDR3 has 19 amino acids. The CDR3 DNA reads as TGCGCCAGCAGCCAAGGCGGGACAGCCCCACGACGTCCTCCCGGAAAACTGTTTTTT. This translates into CASSQGGTAPRRPPGKLFF.

This clonotype was detected ten times or more. The chain couples TRBV3-1 to TRBJ2-7, with TRBD2 matching over 7 bases. The germline V gene encodes CDR1 LGHDT and CDR2 YNNKEL (reference sequence). The CDR3 loop spans 14 amino acids. V dropped 4 bases and J dropped 5; count of bases not matched to a gene: 8. The CDR3 nucleotides are TGTGCCAGCAGCCTAGCGGGTCTGGGGCACGAGCAGTACTTC. Its protein product is CASSLAGLGHEQYF.

This chain links TRBV20-1 with TRBJ1-5; no definite D call. The germline V gene has CDR1 DFQATT and CDR2 SNEGSKA (reference sequence). The CDR3 runs to 12 residues. The V end lost 0 bases, the J end lost 4 bases, and 4 bases lay between the germline ends. The CDR3 coding sequence is TGCAGTGCTAGAGATCCGAATCAGCCCCAGCATTTT. Residues: CSARDPNQPQHF.

The CDR3 DNA reads as TGTGCCAGCAGTTGGGACAGGGGAATCTCCTACGAGCAGTACTTC. This encodes CASSWDRGISYEQYF. The chain joins TRBV6-2 or TRBV6-3 to TRBJ2-7; 10 bases align to TRBD1. Germline V gene lookup returns CDR1 MNHEY and CDR2 SVGEGT. The V and J ends lost 4 bases and 0 bases, in that order; junction bases with no gene match: 3. The CDR3 runs to 15 residues.

J is TRBJ2-7 and V is TRBV4-1; D might be TRBD1 (5 bases). The germline V gene encodes CDR1 MGHRA and CDR2 YSYEKL. The CDR3 runs 17 residues. V was pared by 3 bases and J by 1 base, with 19 bases between. In DNA form, the CDR3 reads TGCGCCAGCAGCCAGGAAGCTAGGGTAGGGGCATCCTACGAGCAGTACTTC. The encoded protein is CASSQEARVGASYEQYF.

A word on this clonotype: Germline is not matched at one junction end, which may reflect a read error. CDR3 sequence reads: CAISERRAGSFNEQFF. The CDR3 DNA is TGTGCCATCAGTGAGCGACGAGCGGGATCCTTCAATGAGCAGTTCTTC. V usage is TRBV10-3 and J usage is TRBJ2-1; TRBD2 aligns across 7 bases. Germline lookup yields CDR1 ENHRY and CDR2 SYGVKD. This CDR3 has 16 residues.

The V gene is TRBV2, the J gene TRBJ1-5, with D hard to call. Trimming removed 5 bases at V and 7 bases at J, with 15 bases between. CDR1 and CDR2 from the germline V gene are SNHLY and FYNNEI. This CDR3 comprises 14 residues. For the CDR3, the DNA is TGTGCCAGCAGTCAGGACGGTTTGAGACAGCCCCAGCATTTT. Its translation: CASSQDGLRQPQHF.

V and J are TRBV11-2 and TRBJ2-1; 8 bases align to TRBD2. CDR1 and CDR2 (germline): SGHAT, FQNNGV. Trimming removed 4 bases from V and 3 bases from J; junction bases left unmatched: 5. The CDR3 contains 15 residues. In DNA form, the CDR3 reads TGTGCCAGCAGCTCAAGCGGGGGCCACTACAATGAGCAGTTCTTC. Protein: CASSSSGGHYNEQFF.

This clonotype was counted a few times. The rearrangement links TRBV2 to TRBJ2-3, with D possibly TRBD1 on 6 matching bases. Germline V lookup: CDR1 SNHLY, CDR2 FYNNEI. This CDR3 comprises 15 residues. Trimming removed 7 bases from V and 3 bases from J, with 17 bases in between. This CDR3 reads CASTLTGAWTDTQYF. The CDR3 coding sequence is TGTGCCAGCACCCTGACAGGCGCTTGGACAGATACGCAGTATTTT.

This clonotype was seen a handful of times. This chain links TRBV24-1 with TRBJ2-1; D may match TRBD1 or TRBD2 (5 bases each). The germline V gene has CDR1 KGHDR and CDR2 SFDVKD. The CDR3 covers 17 residues. Trimming removed 6 bases at V and 0 bases at J, with 17 bases between. CDR3 DNA: TGTGCCACCAGTCCTTCCACGGGGCGTAGCTCCTACAATGAGCAGTTCTTC. Translated, it gives CATSPSTGRSSYNEQFF.

The rearrangement uses TRBV27 and TRBJ2-7; no firm D call. From germline, CDR1 is MNHEY and CDR2 SMNVEV (reference sequence). The CDR3 has 14 amino acids. Trimming shortened V by 1 base and J by 4 bases, and 11 bases separated the two germline ends. The CDR3 loop reads CASSLLTELYEQYF. The CDR3, as DNA: TGTGCCAGCAGTTTATTAACAGAATTATACGAGCAGTACTTC.

The rearrangement joins TRBV18 to TRBJ1-1; no reliable D call. The ends were cut back, 3 bases at V and 4 bases at J, with 15 bases in the middle. CDR3 length: 15 amino acids. Germline loops: CDR1 KGHSH, CDR2 LQKENI. The CDR3 nucleotides read TGTGCCAGCTCACCTATCGCGGGTCAAGGCACTGAAGCTTTCTTT. It yields the protein CASSPIAGQGTEAFF.

The chain has TRBV6-6 and TRBJ1-5, with TRBD1 matching 10 bases. Germline V gene data show CDR1 as MNHNY and CDR2 as SVGAGI (reference sequence). The CDR3 runs to 14 residues. The junction had 5 bases not matched to a gene; V was cut back by 5 bases and J by 7 bases. For the CDR3, the DNA is TGTGCCAGCAGTACCGGGACAGGGGACCAGCCCCAGCATTTT. It translates to CASSTGTGDQPQHF.

The chain carries TRBV5-5 and TRBJ1-5, with a tentative D call TRBD1 (6 bases). The CDR3 extends over 15 amino acids. Per the germline V gene, CDR1 is SGHKS and CDR2 is YYEKEE (reference sequence). With 4 bases removed from V and 0 bases from J, the gap between germline ends came to 11 bases. The CDR3, as DNA: TGTGCCAGCAGCATCGACAGGTCTAGCAATCAGCCCCAGCATTTT. Its translation: CASSIDRSSNQPQHF.

The rearrangement joins TRBV9 to TRBJ2-5, with 9 bases that match TRBD2. Trimming took 4 bases from V and 5 from J; bases not matched to a gene: 15. This CDR3 contains 17 residues. From germline, CDR1 is SGDLS and CDR2 YYNGEE. CDR3: CASSFSGAGGPRETQYF. The CDR3 coding sequence is TGTGCCAGCAGCTTTAGTGGAGCGGGGGGCCCACGGGAGACCCAGTACTTC. The variable domain in full, with the rest retrieved from reference TRBV9 and TRBJ2-5, is DSGVTQTPKHLITATGQRVTLRCSPRSGDLSVYWYQQSLDQGLQFLIQYYNGEERAKGNILERFSAQQFPDLHSELNLSSLELGDSALYFCASSFSGAGGPRETQYFGPGTRLLVL.

The chain links TRBV11-2 to TRBJ2-7, with 9 bases aligning to TRBD2. There are 15 residues in the CDR3. Trimming cost V 8 bases and J 0 bases; bases outside gene matches: 8. CDR1 is SGHAT, CDR2 FQNNGV, per germline. The CDR3 is CASARTSDYSYEQYF. The CDR3 region has the DNA TGTGCCAGCGCCAGGACTAGCGACTACTCCTACGAGCAGTACTTC.

This clonotype came up a few times. The V gene is TRBV20-1, the J gene TRBJ2-7; a possible D gene is TRBD2 (6 bases). CDR1 and CDR2 from the germline V gene are DFQATT and SNEGSKA (reference sequence). Trimming shortened V by 5 bases and J by 3 bases, and 20 bases separated the two germline ends. The length of the CDR3 is 15 residues. The CDR3 DNA reads as TGCAGTGCTGTAATTAGCGGTGGCGATGTCTACGAGCAGTACTTC. This encodes CSAVISGGDVYEQYF.

A note on this clonotype: A much larger clone differs by one base, so this may be a read error. It is likely a read error, because the conserved phenylalanine at the end of the CDR3 is missing. The CDR3 is CSASPLAGDTDTQYL. For the CDR3, the DNA is TGCAGTGCTTCCCCCCTAGCGGGAGACACAGATACGCAGTATTTG. The rearrangement links TRBV20-1 to TRBJ2-3; 10 nucleotides line up with TRBD2. This CDR3 is built from 15 residues. Germline assignment: CDR1 DFQATT and CDR2 SNEGSKA (reference sequence). With V trimmed by 5 bases and J by 2 bases, 7 bases remained unmatched.